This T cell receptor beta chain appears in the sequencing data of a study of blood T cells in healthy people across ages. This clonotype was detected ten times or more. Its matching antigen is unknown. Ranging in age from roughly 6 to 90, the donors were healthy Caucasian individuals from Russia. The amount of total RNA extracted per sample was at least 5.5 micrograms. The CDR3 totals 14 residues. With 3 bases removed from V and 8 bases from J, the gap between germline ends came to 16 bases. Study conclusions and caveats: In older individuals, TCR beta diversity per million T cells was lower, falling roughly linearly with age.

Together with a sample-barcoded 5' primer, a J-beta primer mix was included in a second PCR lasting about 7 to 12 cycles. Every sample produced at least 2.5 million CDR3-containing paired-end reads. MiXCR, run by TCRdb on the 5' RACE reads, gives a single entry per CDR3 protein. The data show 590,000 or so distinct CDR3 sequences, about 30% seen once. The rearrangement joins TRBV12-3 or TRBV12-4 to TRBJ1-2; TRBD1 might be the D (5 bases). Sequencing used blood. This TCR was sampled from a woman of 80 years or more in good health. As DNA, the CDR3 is TGTGCCAGCAGTTTGGGGAGAGGTTGGGACGGCTACACCTTC. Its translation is CASSLGRGWDGYTF.